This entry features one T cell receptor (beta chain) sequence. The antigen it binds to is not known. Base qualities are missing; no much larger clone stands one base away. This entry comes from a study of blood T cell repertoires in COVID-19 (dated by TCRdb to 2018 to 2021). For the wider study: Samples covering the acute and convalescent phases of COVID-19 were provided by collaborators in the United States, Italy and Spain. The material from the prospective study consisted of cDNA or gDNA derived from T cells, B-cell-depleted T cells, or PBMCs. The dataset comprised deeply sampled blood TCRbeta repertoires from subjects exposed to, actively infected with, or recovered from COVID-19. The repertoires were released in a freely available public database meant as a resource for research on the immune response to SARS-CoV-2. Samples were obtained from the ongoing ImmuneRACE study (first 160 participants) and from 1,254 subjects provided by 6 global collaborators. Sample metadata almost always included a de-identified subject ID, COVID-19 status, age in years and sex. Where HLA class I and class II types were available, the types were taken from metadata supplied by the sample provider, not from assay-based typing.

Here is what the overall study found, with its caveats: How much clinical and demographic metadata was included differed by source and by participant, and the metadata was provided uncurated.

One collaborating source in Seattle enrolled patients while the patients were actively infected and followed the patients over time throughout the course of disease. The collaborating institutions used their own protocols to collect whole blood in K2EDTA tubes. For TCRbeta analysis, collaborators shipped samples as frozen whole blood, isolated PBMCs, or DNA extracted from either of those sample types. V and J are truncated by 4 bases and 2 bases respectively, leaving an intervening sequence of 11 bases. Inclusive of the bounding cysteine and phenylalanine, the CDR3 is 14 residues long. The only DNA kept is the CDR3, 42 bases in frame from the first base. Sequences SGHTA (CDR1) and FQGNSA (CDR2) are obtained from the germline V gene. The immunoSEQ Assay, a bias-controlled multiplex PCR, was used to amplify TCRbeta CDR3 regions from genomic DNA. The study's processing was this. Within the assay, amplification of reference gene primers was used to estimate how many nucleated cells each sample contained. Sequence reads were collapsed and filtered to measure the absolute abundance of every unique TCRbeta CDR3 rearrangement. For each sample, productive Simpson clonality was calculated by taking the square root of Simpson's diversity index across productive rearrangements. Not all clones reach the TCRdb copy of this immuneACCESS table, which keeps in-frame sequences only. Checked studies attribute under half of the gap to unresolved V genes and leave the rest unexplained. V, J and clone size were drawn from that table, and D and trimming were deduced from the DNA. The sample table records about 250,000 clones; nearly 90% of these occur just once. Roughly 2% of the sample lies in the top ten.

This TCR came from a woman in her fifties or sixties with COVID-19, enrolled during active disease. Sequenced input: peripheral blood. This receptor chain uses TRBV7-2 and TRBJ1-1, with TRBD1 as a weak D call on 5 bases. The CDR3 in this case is CASSSDSFNTEAFF. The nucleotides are TGTGCCAGCAGCTCTGACAGTTTTAACACTGAAGCTTTCTTT.